The 21 T cell receptor beta chains below all came from one sample that was sequenced in a study of blood T cell repertoires in COVID-19. Some clones are missing from TCRdb's copy, which holds only in-frame ones; the method was immunoSEQ multiplex PCR. The sample shows 200,000 or so clones, 80% to 90% of them seen only once. The sample consisted of PBMCs or T cells enriched from blood (not recorded which). Every receptor here comes from a woman in her thirties or forties with acute COVID-19.

The rearrangement uses TRBV2 and TRBJ1-5; 9 nucleotides align to TRBD1. With V trimmed by 5 bases and J by 2 bases, 4 bases remained unmatched. CDR1 is SNHLY and CDR2 is FYNNEI in the germline V gene. This CDR3 has 15 amino acids. CDR3 amino acids: CASSTGGGGNQPQHF. The CDR3 bases are TGTGCCAGCAGTACAGGGGGCGGTGGCAATCAGCCCCAGCATTTT.

V and J are TRBV4-1 and TRBJ1-4; 10 positions match TRBD1. Germline assignment: CDR1 MGHRA and CDR2 YSYEKL. This CDR3 is built from 16 residues. V lost 1 base, J lost 6 bases, and 5 bases stayed unmatched. The CDR3 sequence is CASSQGGGTGDEKLFF. The CDR3, as DNA: TGCGCCAGCAGCCAAGGGGGCGGGACAGGGGATGAAAAACTGTTTTTT.

This rearrangement joins TRBV5-8 to TRBJ2-3, with 9 bases matching TRBD1. V gave up 1 base and J gave up 1 base; unmatched junction bases: 1. This CDR3 comprises 15 residues. Per germline, CDR1 SGHTS and CDR2 YDEGEE. CDR3 residues: CASSLRTGGTDTQYF. CDR3 coding DNA: TGTGCCAGCAGCTTGCGGACAGGGGGCACAGATACGCAGTATTTT.

The chain carries TRBV5-1 and TRBJ2-7, with unresolved D. Trimming took 0 bases from V and 1 from J, leaving 5 bases between them. The CDR3 is 13 amino acids. Germline loops: CDR1 SGHRS, CDR2 YFSETQ. CDR3 nucleotides: TGCGCCAGCAGCTTGGCCCCTTCCTACGAGCAGTACTTC. Translated, it gives CASSLAPSYEQYF.

This sequence joins TRBV6-5 and TRBJ1-1; perhaps TRBD1 as D (6 bases). This CDR3 spans 13 amino acids. V shed 7 bases and J shed 4 bases, with 13 bases lying between them. Germline lookup yields CDR1 MNHEY and CDR2 SVGAGI. CDR3 region: CASKQGLTTEAFF. The CDR3 bases are TGTGCCAGCAAACAGGGATTGACCACTGAAGCTTTCTTT.

V and J are TRBV27 and TRBJ1-1; perhaps TRBD1 as D (5 bases). The CDR3 sequence is 13 residues long. Trimming shortened V by 8 bases and J by 4 bases, and 14 bases separated the two germline ends. The germline V gene has CDR1 MNHEY and CDR2 SMNVEV (reference sequence). CDR3 nucleotides: TGTGCCAGCCACGGGGGTAGTGGCACTGAAGCTTTCTTT. Its protein product is CASHGGSGTEAFF.

J is TRBJ2-1 and V is TRBV18; D not resolved. The CDR3 consists of 12 residues. Trimming took 4 bases from V and 9 from J, leaving 10 bases between them. Germline CDR1 KGHSH, CDR2 LQKENI. The CDR3 DNA is TGTGCCAGCTCACGGTCCGAGGTTGAGCAGTTCTTC. Translating it yields CASSRSEVEQFF.

The chain has TRBV20-1 and TRBJ1-1; perhaps TRBD1 as D (5 bases). CDR1 DFQATT and CDR2 SNEGSKA come from the germline V gene (reference sequence). The CDR3 runs 12 residues. The germline V and J ends were trimmed by 3 bases and 5 bases, with 10 bases remaining between them. In DNA, the CDR3 is TGCAGTGCTAGTTTCGGGGGAACTGAAGCTTTCTTT. This encodes CSASFGGTEAFF.

This chain connects TRBV5-5 to TRBJ2-2; TRBD2 matches 7 bases. V shed 0 bases and J 4 bases; nucleotides not matched to a gene: 6. CDR3 length equals 16 residues. Germline V gene sequence: CDR1 SGHKS, CDR2 YYEKEE (reference sequence). CDR3 sequence: CASSLARGLGTGELFF. CDR3 coding DNA: TGTGCCAGCAGCTTGGCCAGAGGACTAGGCACCGGGGAGCTGTTTTTT.

The gene calls are TRBV9 and TRBJ1-6; 7 positions match TRBD1. J gave up 7 bases and V 0 bases, and 4 bases lay outside the gene matches. Germline CDR1 reads SGDLS; CDR2 reads YYNGEE. The CDR3 contains 15 residues. CDR3 coding DNA: TGTGCCAGCAGCGTAGGGGGGACAGAGAATTCACCCCTCCACTTT. Amino acid sequence: CASSVGGTENSPLHF.

This chain connects TRBV11-2 to TRBJ1-1; D call uncertain. The CDR3 covers 13 residues. The germline V and J ends were trimmed by 4 bases and 3 bases, with 9 bases remaining between them. Germline CDR1 reads SGHAT; CDR2 reads FQNNGV. This CDR3 is CASSYYGDTEAFF. The CDR3, as DNA: TGTGCCAGCAGCTACTACGGGGACACTGAAGCTTTCTTT.

The chain recombines TRBV27 with TRBJ1-4, with TRBD1 as a possible D gene (5 bases). The V end lost 2 bases, the J end lost 0 bases, and 10 bases lay between the germline ends. CDR3 length equals 16 residues. Germline CDR1 reads MNHEY; CDR2 reads SMNVEV (reference sequence). The CDR3 DNA reads as TGTGCCAGCAGTTTACGGCCGGGGGCAACTAATGAAAAACTGTTTTTT. Protein sequence: CASSLRPGATNEKLFF.

The chain carries TRBV19 and TRBJ2-1; 16 bases are shared with TRBD2. The CDR3 spans 17 residues. Trimming cost V 5 bases and J 7 bases; bases outside gene matches: 8. CDR1 and CDR2 from the germline V gene are LNHDA and SQIVND (reference sequence). The CDR3 protein is CASSPGLAGGPGNEQFF. The CDR3, as DNA: TGTGCCAGTAGTCCGGGACTAGCGGGGGGGCCTGGGAATGAGCAGTTCTTC.

V usage is TRBV5-1 and J usage is TRBJ1-2, with 7 nucleotides matching TRBD1. The trim removed 2 bases at V and 3 bases at J, leaving 4 bases unmatched. The CDR3 totals 14 residues. Germline CDR1 is SGHRS and CDR2 is YFSETQ. The CDR3 DNA sequence: TGCGCCAGCAGCTTATTTGACAGGGACTATGGCTACACCTTC. This codes for CASSLFDRDYGYTF.

The rearrangement uses TRBV19 and TRBJ2-3, with 8 bases that match TRBD2. Germline V gene sequence: CDR1 LNHDA, CDR2 SQIVND (reference sequence). Trimming took 4 bases from V and 0 from J; bases not matched to a gene: 9. The CDR3 has 17 amino acids. The CDR3, as DNA: TGTGCCAGTAGTACATCAAGCGGGGGAGCTAGCACAGATACGCAGTATTTT. Its translation is CASSTSSGGASTDTQYF.

The chain uses TRBV5-5 and TRBJ2-7; 9 nucleotides align to TRBD1. CDR1 and CDR2 (germline): SGHKS, YYEKEE (reference sequence). V lost 4 bases, J lost 4 bases, and 6 bases stayed unmatched. This CDR3 region has 14 residues. CDR3 sequence (DNA): TGTGCCAGCAGCCCCCGACAGGGGGTGTACGAGCAGTACTTC. Translation gives CASSPRQGVYEQYF.

The chain combines TRBV9 with TRBJ2-1; TRBD2 might be the D (5 bases). This CDR3 region has 15 residues. Germline-derived CDR1 and CDR2 are SGDLS and YYNGEE. The V and J ends lost 3 bases and 8 bases respectively, with 18 bases between them. The CDR3 nucleotides read TGTGCCAGCAGCGATAGGACCAAAAATAGCGATGAGCAGTTCTTC. Protein: CASSDRTKNSDEQFF. Combining the CDR3 with reference TRBV9 and TRBJ2-1 gives the whole variable domain DSGVTQTPKHLITATGQRVTLRCSPRSGDLSVYWYQQSLDQGLQFLIQYYNGEERAKGNILERFSAQQFPDLHSELNLSSLELGDSALYFCASSDRTKNSDEQFFGPGTRLTVL.

J is TRBJ1-6 and V is TRBV2, with D maybe TRBD1 (6 bases). Trimming cost V 6 bases and J 5 bases, with 14 bases left between them. The CDR3 is 15 residues long. The germline V gene encodes CDR1 SNHLY and CDR2 FYNNEI. CDR3 protein: CASRRTASHNSPLHF. The CDR3 DNA is TGTGCCAGCAGGAGGACAGCCTCTCATAATTCACCCCTCCACTTT.

This clone was picked up a small number of times. V and J are TRBV6-4 and TRBJ2-1; 7 positions agree with TRBD2. The CDR3 is 15 amino acids. Trimming cost V 2 bases and J 0 bases; bases outside gene matches: 1. Germline CDR1 MRHNA, CDR2 SNTAGT. The CDR3 sequence is CASSDRGDSYNEQFF. CDR3 in DNA: TGTGCCAGCAGTGACCGGGGGGACTCCTACAATGAGCAGTTCTTC.

The chain uses TRBV5-1 and TRBJ2-1; 10 positions match TRBD2. With 0 bases clipped from V and 7 bases from J, the junction kept 4 bases outside the gene matches. Germline values: CDR1 SGHRS, CDR2 YFSETQ. This CDR3 is 15 amino acids long. CDR3 sequence: CASSLGLAGVNEQFF. CDR3 coding DNA: TGCGCCAGCAGCTTGGGGCTAGCGGGAGTAAATGAGCAGTTCTTC.

This CDR3 reads CSVERVPGSTDTQYF. The CDR3 DNA reads as TGCAGCGTTGAGAGGGTCCCCGGAAGCACAGATACGCAGTATTTT. This chain joins TRBV29-1 and TRBJ2-3; weak D call: TRBD2 (5 bases). V was pared by 3 bases and J by 0 bases, with 13 bases between. Germline V gene lookup returns CDR1 SQVTM and CDR2 ANQGSEA. The CDR3 is made up of 15 amino acids.